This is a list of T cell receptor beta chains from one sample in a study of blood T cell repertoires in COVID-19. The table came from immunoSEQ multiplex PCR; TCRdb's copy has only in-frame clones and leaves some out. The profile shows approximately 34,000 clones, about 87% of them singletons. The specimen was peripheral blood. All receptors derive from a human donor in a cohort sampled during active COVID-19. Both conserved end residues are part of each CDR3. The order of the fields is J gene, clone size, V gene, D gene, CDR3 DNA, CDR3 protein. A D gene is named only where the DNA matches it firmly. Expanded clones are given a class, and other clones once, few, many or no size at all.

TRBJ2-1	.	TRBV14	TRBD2	TGTGCCAGCAGCCAAGATTTTGTTAAGGGTAGCGGGAGGCCCGATGAGCAGTTCTTC	CASSQDFVKGSGRPDEQFF
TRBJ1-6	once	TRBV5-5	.	TGTGCCAGCAGCTTGGTGCAGGGCGAATCACCCCTCCACTTT	CASSLVQGESPLHF
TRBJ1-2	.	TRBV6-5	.	TGTGCCACCCAGGGCAGCCGACAGTGGAACTATGGCTACACCTTC	CATQGSRQWNYGYTF
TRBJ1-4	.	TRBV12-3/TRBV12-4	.	TGTGCCAGCAGTTTTACAGGGACTGAAAAACTGTTTTTT	CASSFTGTEKLFF
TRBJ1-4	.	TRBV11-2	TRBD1	TGTGCCAGCAGCTCCAGGGACAGGGGGCTCAATGAAAAACTGTTTTTT	CASSSRDRGLNEKLFF
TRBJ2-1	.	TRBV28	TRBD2	TGTGCCAGCAGTTTAAAAGCGGGACTCCCCCTTTACAATGAGCAGTTCTTC	CASSLKAGLPLYNEQFF
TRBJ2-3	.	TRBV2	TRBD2	TGTGCCAGCAGGGCGACTAGCGGGAGTGCAGATACGCAGTATTTT	CASRATSGSADTQYF
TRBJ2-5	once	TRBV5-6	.	TGTGCCAGCAGCCTACAGGGTTACGAGACCCAGTACTTC	CASSLQGYETQYF
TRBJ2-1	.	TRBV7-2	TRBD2	TGTGCCAGCAGCTCCGGACTAGCGGGAGGGGGTGAGCAGTTCTTC	CASSSGLAGGGEQFF
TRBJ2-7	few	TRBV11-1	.	TGTGCCAGCAGCCCTCCAGGGCTGTCCTACGAGCAGTACTTC	CASSPPGLSYEQYF
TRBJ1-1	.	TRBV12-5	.	TGTGCTAGTGGTCAATACACCTACACTGAAGCTTTCTTT	CASGQYTYTEAFF
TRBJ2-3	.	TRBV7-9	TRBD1	TGTGCCAGCAGCAGAGGACAGGGAACAGATACGCAGTATTTT	CASSRGQGTDTQYF
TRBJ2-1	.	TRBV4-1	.	TGCGCCAGCAGCCAAGTCAACCCGGGGAGCAATGAGCAGTTCTTC	CASSQVNPGSNEQFF
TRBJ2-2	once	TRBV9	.	TGTGCCAGCAGCGTTTCTCCGGACAGCGTCAACACCGGGGAGCTGTTTTTT	CASSVSPDSVNTGELFF
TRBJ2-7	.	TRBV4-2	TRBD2	TGTGCCAGCAGCCAAGTGACTAGCCGTGCCTACGAGCAGTACTTC	CASSQVTSRAYEQYF
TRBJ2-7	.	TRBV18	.	TGTGCCAGCTCACCACCGGGGGGCTCCTACGAGCAGTACTTC	CASSPPGGSYEQYF
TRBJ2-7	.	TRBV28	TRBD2	TGTGCCAGCAGCCGATTCTCTAGCGGGAGGGCCTATGAGCAGTACTTC	CASSRFSSGRAYEQYF
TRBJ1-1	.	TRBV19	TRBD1	TGTGCCAGTAGTTACGGGACAGCGAACACTGAAGCTTTCTTT	CASSYGTANTEAFF
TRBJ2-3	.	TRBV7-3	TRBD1	TGTGCCAGCAGCCCGGACAGGAATACGCAGTATTTT	CASSPDRNTQYF
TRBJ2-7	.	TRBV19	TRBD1	TGTGCCAGTAGTATCCGGGGACAGGGGGCGGACGAGCAGTACTTC	CASSIRGQGADEQYF
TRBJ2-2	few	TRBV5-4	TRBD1	TGTGCCAGCAGCCCTTGGACAGGGGCGGAGAACACCGGGGAGCTGTTTTTT	CASSPWTGAENTGELFF
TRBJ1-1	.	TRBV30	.	TGTGCCTCCAAGCGACAGGCAATGAACACTGAAGCTTTCTTT	CASKRQAMNTEAFF
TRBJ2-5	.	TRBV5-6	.	TGTGCCAGCAGCCCCGGACAAGGGGAGACCCAGTACTTC	CASSPGQGETQYF
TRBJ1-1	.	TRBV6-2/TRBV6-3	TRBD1	TGTGCCAGCAGTGGGACAGGGCGAGGCACTGAAGCTTTCTTT	CASSGTGRGTEAFF
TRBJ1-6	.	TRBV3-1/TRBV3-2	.	TGTGCCAGCAGCCGGGCGGGGGCTAATTCACCCCTCCACTTT	CASSRAGANSPLHF
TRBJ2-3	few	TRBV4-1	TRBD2	TGCGCCAGCAGCCAAGATTGGGGACTAGCGGCAGATACGCAGTATTTT	CASSQDWGLAADTQYF
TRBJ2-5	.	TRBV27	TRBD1	TGTGCCAGCAGTCCACGATCAACGACAGGGAGAGAGACCCAGTACTTC	CASSPRSTTGRETQYF
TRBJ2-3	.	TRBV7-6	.	TGTGCCAGCAGCCCCCGGCCCCAAGCGGCGGGAACGTCAGATACGCAGTATTTT	CASSPRPQAAGTSDTQYF
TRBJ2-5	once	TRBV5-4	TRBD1	TGTGCCAGCAGCTTGTTGGGGACAGGGGGCGAAAATCGGGAGACCCAGTACTTC	CASSLLGTGGENRETQYF
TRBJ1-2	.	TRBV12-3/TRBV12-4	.	TGTGCCAGCAGTTTCGAGTCCTATGGCTACACCTTC	CASSFESYGYTF
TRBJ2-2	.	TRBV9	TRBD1	TGTGCCAGCAGCGCTCCGGGACAGGGGATCGGGGAGCTGTTTTTT	CASSAPGQGIGELFF
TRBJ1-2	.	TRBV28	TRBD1	TGTGCCAGCAGTTTAACAGGGGGAAACTATGGCTACACCTTC	CASSLTGGNYGYTF
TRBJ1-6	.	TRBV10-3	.	TGTGCCATCAGTGAGTCTCTTACACAGGGAACATCACCCCTCCACTTT	CAISESLTQGTSPLHF
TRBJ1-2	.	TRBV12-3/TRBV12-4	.	TGTGCCAGCAGTTTTGAATGGACTTATGGCTACACCTTC	CASSFEWTYGYTF
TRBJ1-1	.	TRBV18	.	TGTGCCAGCTCACACGACCGGGGGAAGAACACTGAAGCTTTCTTT	CASSHDRGKNTEAFF
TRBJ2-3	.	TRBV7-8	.	TGTGCCAGCAGCTCCTTGAGACTAGATACGCAGTATTTT	CASSSLRLDTQYF
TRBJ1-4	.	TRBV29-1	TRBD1	TGCAGCGTTGGGACAGGGAGGGAAAAACTGTTTTTT	CSVGTGREKLFF
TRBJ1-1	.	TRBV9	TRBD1	TGTGCCAGCAGCAAATCGGGACAGGGGGAAACTGAAGCTTTCTTT	CASSKSGQGETEAFF
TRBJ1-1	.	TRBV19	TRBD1	TGTGCCAGCCGAGTTGGACAGGGCGAAGCTTTCTTT	CASRVGQGEAFF
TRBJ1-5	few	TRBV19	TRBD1	TGTGCCAGTAACGACAGGGTCAATCAGCCCCAGCATTTT	CASNDRVNQPQHF
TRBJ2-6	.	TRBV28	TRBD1	TGTGCCAGCAGGAGGGACAGGGGGCCTGGGGCCAACGTCCTGACTTTC	CASRRDRGPGANVLTF
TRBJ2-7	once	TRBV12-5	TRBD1	TGTGCTACCGAAAAGACAGGGGATTACGAGCAGTACTTC	CATEKTGDYEQYF